The next 18 T cell receptor beta chains were all read from a single sample in a study of T cells in Graves' hyperthyroidism and ophthalmopathy. Researchers took RNA transcripts and amplified the TCR beta CDR3 regions from them. HTBI primers were the set used in a first-round RT-PCR of the TCR CDR3. TCRdb used MiXCR to reprocess the multiplex PCR reads, holding one entry per CDR3 protein. This sample yields a few hundred thousand distinct CDR3 sequences, of which roughly 22% are seen a single time; over 55% belongs to the top ten. Sample: blood. Receptors were obtained from a man younger than 40 with Graves' ophthalmopathy.

This clonotype was found a few times. The chain combines TRBV5-5 with TRBJ1-3; no clear D. Trimming shortened V by 4 bases and J by 0 bases, and 8 bases separated the two germline ends. CDR3 length: 14 residues. CDR1 SGHKS and CDR2 YYEKEE come from the germline V gene (reference sequence). This chain's CDR3 is CASSREGSGNTIYF. CDR3 DNA sequence: TGTGCCAGCAGCCGTGAGGGCTCTGGAAACACCATATATTTT.

This clonotype was seen a handful of times. J is TRBJ2-1 and V is TRBV5-6; D is possibly TRBD2 (5 bases). V shed 0 bases and J shed 2 bases, with 6 bases lying between them. This CDR3 has 14 residues. Germline V CDR1 and CDR2: SGHDT, YYEEEE. The CDR3 nucleotides read TGTGCCAGCAGCTTGGGACTACCCTACAATGAGCAGTTCTTC. It specifies CASSLGLPYNEQFF.

This clonotype was counted a few times. The chain joins TRBV3-1 to TRBJ1-2; TRBD1 agrees at 10 bases. Germline CDR1 is LGHDT and CDR2 is YNNKEL (reference sequence). The CDR3 totals 16 residues. V shed 5 bases and J 7 bases; nucleotides not matched to a gene: 13. The CDR3 reads CASSSRPGQGSGGYTF. The CDR3 nucleotides read TGTGCCAGCAGCTCAAGGCCGGGACAGGGGAGCGGTGGCTACACCTTC.

This clonotype was seen a handful of times. The chain recombines TRBV5-8 with TRBJ2-3; 8 positions agree with TRBD2. The CDR3 spans 15 residues. Trimming took 5 bases from V and 2 from J; bases not matched to a gene: 7. Germline V gene lookup returns CDR1 SGHTS and CDR2 YDEGEE. As DNA, the CDR3 is TGTGCCAGCAGGGGACGGGAGGGATCCACAGATACGCAGTATTTT. Translating it yields CASRGREGSTDTQYF.

The CDR3, as DNA: TGTGCCAGCAGTTTATCCCGGATAAATGAGCAGTTCTTC. It codes for CASSLSRINEQFF. The rearrangement joins TRBV28 to TRBJ2-1; D remains unclear. The CDR3 extends over 13 amino acids. Germline V gene sequence: CDR1 MDHEN, CDR2 SYDVKM. The V and J ends lost 1 base and 7 bases respectively, with 8 bases between them.

The rearrangement links TRBV5-1 to TRBJ2-1; 9 positions agree with TRBD2. V gave up 1 base and J gave up 9 bases; unmatched junction bases: 5. The CDR3 extends over 14 amino acids. Germline V gene sequence: CDR1 SGHRS, CDR2 YFSETQ. This CDR3 reads CASSLLTREGEQFF. In nucleotides, the CDR3 is TGCGCCAGCAGCTTGCTAACGCGGGAGGGTGAGCAGTTCTTC.

This clonotype showed up many times. The genes are TRBV9 and TRBJ1-2; D ambiguous. The CDR3 length is 14 residues. Germline V gives CDR1 SGDLS, CDR2 YYNGEE. Trimming removed 0 bases from V and 2 bases from J, with 8 bases in between. The chain's CDR3 is CASSVAAGNYGYTF. The DNA of the CDR3 is TGTGCCAGCAGCGTAGCGGCAGGAAACTATGGCTACACCTTC.

This chain uses TRBV11-3 with TRBJ2-3; no definite D call. Germline assignment: CDR1 SGHNT and CDR2 YENEEA. The V end lost 4 bases, the J end lost 7 bases, and 18 bases lay between the germline ends. CDR3 length: 15 amino acids. CDR3 in DNA: TGTGCCAGCAGCTCCCCTATCGGACGGCGGCATACGCAGTATTTT. Amino acids: CASSSPIGRRHTQYF.

V gene TRBV14 combines with J gene TRBJ1-3; D remains ambiguous. The germline V gene has CDR1 SGHDN and CDR2 FVKESK. This CDR3 region has 16 residues. V was trimmed by 0 bases and J by 4 bases, leaving 13 bases between them. This chain's CDR3 is CASSQEFYAGGNTIYF. CDR3 nucleotides: TGTGCCAGCAGCCAAGAATTCTATGCGGGGGGAAACACCATATATTTT.

The rearrangement uses TRBV5-6 and TRBJ2-7, with TRBD2 matching over 10 bases. V trimming: 0 bases; J trimming: 7 bases; junction bases outside the gene matches: 10. From germline, CDR1 is SGHDT and CDR2 YYEEEE. The CDR3 spans 16 residues. CDR3 in amino acids: CASSLAGSGRHSEQYF. As DNA, the CDR3 is TGTGCCAGCAGCTTGGCCGGTAGCGGGAGGCATAGTGAGCAGTACTTC. The variable domain in full, with the rest retrieved from reference TRBV5-6 and TRBJ2-7, is DAGVTQSPTHLIKTRGQQVTLRCSPKSGHDTVSWYQQALGQGPQFIFQYYEEEERQRGNFPDRFSGHQFPNYSSELNVNALLLGDSALYLCASSLAGSGRHSEQYFGPGTRLTVT.

The sample holds many counts of this clonotype. V is TRBV3-1 and J is TRBJ1-2; D gene unclear. The CDR3 extends over 13 amino acids. V dropped 4 bases and J dropped 5 bases, with 11 bases sitting between them. Per the germline V gene, CDR1 is LGHDT and CDR2 is YNNKEL (reference sequence). The CDR3 loop reads CASSPRVGYGYTF. The CDR3 DNA follows: TGTGCCAGCAGCCCCCGGGTCGGATATGGCTACACCTTC.

This clonotype was picked up many times. This sequence joins TRBV20-1 and TRBJ2-7; 14 bases are shared with TRBD2. This CDR3 spans 15 amino acids. Trimming at V came to 1 base and at J to 2 bases, leaving 1 base not matched to a gene. Germline V lookup: CDR1 DFQATT, CDR2 SNEGSKA (reference sequence). CDR3: CSARGTSGRPYEQYF. In nucleotides, the CDR3 is TGCAGTGCTAGAGGGACTAGCGGGAGGCCCTACGAGCAGTACTTC.

This clonotype has more than one count but fewer than ten. The rearrangement links TRBV7-9 to TRBJ2-3; D gene unclear. The germline V gene has CDR1 SEHNR and CDR2 FQNEAQ (reference sequence). The ends were cut back, 5 bases at V and 4 bases at J, with 13 bases in the middle. This CDR3 has 14 residues. The CDR3 loop is CASSAPSVADTQYF. DNA of the CDR3: TGTGCCAGCAGCGCCCCGAGCGTTGCAGATACGCAGTATTTT.

The chain joins TRBV9 to TRBJ2-1; D not resolved. The V end lost 0 bases, the J end lost 4 bases, and 5 bases lay between the germline ends. CDR1 is SGDLS, CDR2 YYNGEE, per germline. The CDR3 totals 13 residues. Written as DNA, the CDR3 is TGTGCCAGCAGCGTAGCCGATTACAATGAGCAGTTCTTC. Its translation: CASSVADYNEQFF.

The gene calls are TRBV9 and TRBJ2-7; 9 bases match TRBD1. The CDR3 loop spans 12 amino acids. Germline V lookup: CDR1 SGDLS, CDR2 YYNGEE. Trimming cost V 7 bases and J 6 bases; bases outside gene matches: 5. For the CDR3, the DNA is TGTGCCAGCGGTACGACAGGGGGCGAGCAGTACTTC. It translates to CASGTTGGEQYF.

The table lists this clonotype with many counts. The gene calls are TRBV28 and TRBJ2-3; TRBD2 matches at 7 bases. With V trimmed by 2 bases and J by 6 bases, 2 bases remained unmatched. This CDR3 comprises 13 residues. Germline-derived CDR1 and CDR2 are MDHEN and SYDVKM. The CDR3 protein is CASSLGGEDTQYF. CDR3 bases: TGTGCCAGCAGTTTAGGGGGGGAGGATACGCAGTATTTT. Full variable domain (remainder filled in from reference TRBV28 and TRBJ2-3): DVKVTQSSRYLVKRTGEKVFLECVQDMDHENMFWYRQDPGLGLRLIYFSYDVKMKEKGDIPEGYSVSREKKERFSLILESASTNQTSMYLCASSLGGEDTQYFGPGTRLTVL.

This clonotype was seen more than once but under ten times. The DNA of the CDR3 is TGTGCCAGCAGTTACTCGGGACAGGGAAACAATGAGCAGTTCTTC. Its translation is CASSYSGQGNNEQFF. The chain combines TRBV6-6 with TRBJ2-1; 9 bases align to TRBD1. The germline gives CDR1 MNHNY, CDR2 SVGAGI (reference sequence). The junction had 2 bases not matched to a gene; V was cut back by 0 bases and J by 5 bases. The CDR3 totals 15 residues.

This clonotype showed up many times. The chain combines TRBV6-1 with TRBJ1-1; D possibly corresponds to TRBD1 (5 bases). The CDR3 runs 16 residues. V gave up 10 bases and J gave up 4 bases, with 25 bases separating them. Germline V CDR1 and CDR2: MNHNS, SASEGT. CDR3 protein: CATKPPGRGKSTEAFF. The CDR3 region has the DNA TGTGCCACAAAACCTCCGGGGCGTGGGAAGAGCACTGAAGCTTTCTTT.